This note documents a single T cell receptor (beta chain) sequence. This entry is derived from a study of blood T cell repertoires in COVID-19. Study overall: Material from acute and convalescent COVID-19 was sourced from the United States, Italy and Spain. From T cells, B-cell-depleted T cells, or PBMCs came the material, which was cDNA or gDNA.

Germline V gene sequence: CDR1 MNHEY, CDR2 SVGAGI. Deletions cut 2 bases from V and 8 bases from J, with 18 bases between. The CDR3 has 16 amino acids. As processed by the authors: Scientists estimated how many nucleated cells there were by amplifying reference gene primers. The method was immunoSEQ multiplex PCR; TCRdb's version includes in-frame clones alone and lacks a portion of them. The V and J calls and clone size were taken over from that table, and D and trimming were inferred from the DNA. Of 200,000 to 250,000 clones detected, roughly 85% appear once; the ten largest clones hold roughly 3%.

The chain has TRBV6-5 and TRBJ1-4; D possibly corresponds to TRBD1 (6 bases). The sequenced sample was peripheral blood. The receptor was isolated from a man between 18 and 35 years old with active or convalescent COVID-19. This CDR3 reads CASSYHLRGPYEKLFF. The CDR3 bases are TGTGCCAGCAGTTACCACCTCAGGGGACCCTACGAAAAACTGTTTTTT.